A single sample gave rise to the 20 T cell receptor beta chains below, sequenced in a study of regulatory T cells in long-lasting Graves disease. To make TCR beta libraries, researchers used iRepertoire HTBI primers and Arm-PCR of CDR3 regions. A single record per CDR3 protein comes from TCRdb applying MiXCR to the multiplex PCR reads. The table lists about 470,000 distinct CDR3 sequences, under 25% of them singletons, with more than 6% in the top ten. Time point defined: persistent/refractory GD, antithyroid drugs over 5 years with positive TRAb. RNA from PBMCs was the source of the TCR library. The source was peripheral blood mononuclear cells (PBMCs), collected when the disease was refractory, from a patient treated with antithyroid drugs. These receptors were obtained from a female donor with Graves disease.

The chain joins TRBV20-1 to TRBJ2-6; D is unresolved. Trimming removed 2 bases at V and 0 bases at J, with 14 bases between. The germline CDR1 and CDR2 sequences are DFQATT and SNEGSKA (reference sequence). The CDR3 loop spans 17 amino acids. The CDR3 sequence: CSARLGSISSGANVLTF. CDR3 in DNA: TGCAGTGCTAGACTGGGTTCTATTAGCTCTGGGGCCAACGTCCTGACTTTC.

Many counts were recorded for this clonotype. The rearrangement uses TRBV12-3 or TRBV12-4 and TRBJ1-6, with D possibly TRBD1 on 5 matching bases. V gave up 2 bases and J gave up 5 bases, with 7 bases separating them. The CDR3 extends over 14 amino acids. CDR3 region: CASSLLGDNSPLHF. CDR3 nucleotide sequence: TGTGCCAGCAGTTTATTAGGGGATAATTCACCCCTCCACTTT.

This chain joins TRBV2 and TRBJ2-3, with 11 bases aligning to TRBD2. Germline V gives CDR1 SNHLY, CDR2 FYNNEI. The CDR3 length is 16 residues. V gave up 3 bases and J gave up 2 bases; unmatched junction bases: 4. CDR3 loop: CASSETSGALTDTQYF. As DNA, the CDR3 is TGTGCCAGCAGTGAGACTAGCGGGGCACTCACAGATACGCAGTATTTT. The entire variable domain, with the rest obtained from reference TRBV2 and TRBJ2-3, is as follows: EPEVTQTPSHQVTQMGQEVILRCVPISNHLYFYWYRQILGQKVEFLVSFYNNEISEKSEIFDDQFSVERPDGSNFTLKIRSTKLEDSAMYFCASSETSGALTDTQYFGPGTRLTVL.

This clonotype was found once. V usage is TRBV3-1 and J usage is TRBJ2-2; D is perhaps TRBD1 or TRBD2 (5 bases each). Germline V lookup: CDR1 LGHDT, CDR2 YNNKEL (reference sequence). This CDR3 comprises 14 residues. Trimming shortened V by 2 bases and J by 4 bases, and 8 bases separated the two germline ends. The CDR3 DNA reads as TGTGCCAGCAGCCAAATGGGGACCACCGGGGAGCTGTTTTTT. Translated: CASSQMGTTGELFF.

The sample holds many counts of this clonotype. This chain uses TRBV28 with TRBJ1-1; possible D gene TRBD1, 5 bases. The V end was cut by 3 bases, the J end by 4 bases, with 15 bases between. This CDR3 has 15 amino acids. Germline V gene data show CDR1 as MDHEN and CDR2 as SYDVKM. DNA of the CDR3: TGTGCCAGCAGTTTTCGCAGGGACTGGGGCACTGAAGCTTTCTTT. Amino acids: CASSFRRDWGTEAFF. The full variable domain, in which reference TRBV28 and TRBJ1-1 provide the parts outside the CDR3, is DVKVTQSSRYLVKRTGEKVFLECVQDMDHENMFWYRQDPGLGLRLIYFSYDVKMKEKGDIPEGYSVSREKKERFSLILESASTNQTSMYLCASSFRRDWGTEAFFGQGTRLTVV.

This chain connects TRBV30 to TRBJ1-2; 7 bases map to TRBD1. Trimming at V came to 4 bases and at J to 6 bases, leaving 11 bases not matched to a gene. The germline V gene encodes CDR1 GTSNPN and CDR2 SVGIG (reference sequence). The CDR3 is made up of 14 amino acids. DNA for the CDR3: TGTGCCTGGACGACCCCAGGGGGAATAAATGGCTACACCTTC. This gives the protein CAWTTPGGINGYTF.

The chain is built from TRBV27 and TRBJ2-7; D possibly matches TRBD1 or TRBD2 (5 bases each). Germline V gene lookup returns CDR1 MNHEY and CDR2 SMNVEV (reference sequence). The CDR3 is made up of 13 amino acids. V lost 4 bases and J lost 12, with 19 bases in between. In nucleotides, the CDR3 is TGTGCCAGCAGTTCACAGCCCGGGGCAGGGCCGTACTTC. The encoded protein is CASSSQPGAGPYF.

This clonotype appeared a few times. This likely came from a read error, as a far larger clone is one base away. This chain connects TRBV28 to TRBJ1-6; D remains unclear. Germline loops: CDR1 MDHEN, CDR2 SYDVKM. The CDR3 length is 11 residues. The DNA for the CDR3 is TGTGCCAGCAGTCACTCCGGGTCTTCTTCCTTT. Its protein is CASSHSGSSSF.

This clonotype has ten or more counts. The CDR3 nucleotides read TGTGCCAGCAGTCAATCCACCGGGACAGGGAGGGGTGGCTACACCTTC. Translated: CASSQSTGTGRGGYTF. The chain joins TRBV27 to TRBJ1-2, with 9 bases fitting TRBD1. The CDR3 loop spans 16 amino acids. The germline V gene has CDR1 MNHEY and CDR2 SMNVEV (reference sequence). The J segment lost 7 bases and the V segment lost 5 bases, leaving 14 bases of the junction unmatched.

The chain has TRBV28 and TRBJ1-3; TRBD1 aligns across 7 bases. Germline trimming cut 6 bases from V and 8 bases from J; bases unmatched to any gene: 13. This CDR3 contains 15 residues. The germline CDR1 and CDR2 sequences are MDHEN and SYDVKM. The CDR3, as DNA: TGTGCCAGCAGACAAGCAGGGGGTGTGGAGGACACCATATATTTT. Translated: CASRQAGGVEDTIYF.

This clonotype occurred many times. This sequence joins TRBV24-1 and TRBJ2-5; D is perhaps TRBD2 (6 bases). The CDR3 length is 14 residues. The V gene lost 0 bases and the J gene lost 5 bases, with 9 bases spanning the gap. CDR1 and CDR2 from the germline V gene are KGHDR and SFDVKD. CDR3 in amino acids: CATSDLTGGETQYF. Here the CDR3 DNA reads TGTGCCACCAGTGATTTGACAGGAGGGGAGACCCAGTACTTC.

This clonotype turned up a few times. The chain combines TRBV6-1 with TRBJ2-2; possibly TRBD1 for D (5 bases). The CDR3 has 14 residues. The germline CDR1 and CDR2 sequences are MNHNS and SASEGT. V shed 6 bases and J shed 5 bases, with 13 bases lying between them. CDR3 protein: CASRGRVVTGELFF. The CDR3 nucleotides read TGTGCCAGCAGAGGCAGGGTGGTTACCGGGGAGCTGTTTTTT.

The chain joins TRBV5-1 to TRBJ1-1; possibly TRBD1 for D (5 bases). V was trimmed by 5 bases and J by 3 bases, leaving 11 bases between them. This CDR3 is built from 13 residues. Germline V CDR1 and CDR2: SGHRS, YFSETQ. The DNA for the CDR3 is TGCGCCAGCAGGGCTCAGGGTGACACTGAAGCTTTCTTT. Amino acids: CASRAQGDTEAFF.

This clonotype showed up just once. Possible read error: a much larger clone is one base away. V gene TRBV7-2 combines with J gene TRBJ2-5; no clear D. The CDR3 loop spans 13 amino acids. The germline gives CDR1 SGHTA, CDR2 FQGNSA. In DNA form, the CDR3 reads TGTGCCAGCAGCTTAGGATTATTTGAGACCCGGTACTTC. It translates to CASSLGLFETRYF.

This clonotype turned up a few times. The chain links TRBV14 to TRBJ2-7; no reliable D call. Germline V gene data show CDR1 as SGHDN and CDR2 as FVKESK. Trimming shortened V by 0 bases and J by 3 bases, and 9 bases separated the two germline ends. The CDR3 is 14 amino acids. The CDR3 sequence is CASSQDGRYYEQYF. CDR3 DNA: TGTGCCAGCAGCCAAGACGGAAGGTACTACGAGCAGTACTTC.

This rearrangement joins TRBV7-2 to TRBJ1-2; D gene ambiguous. Germline V gene data show CDR1 as SGHTA and CDR2 as FQGNSA. Trimming removed 5 bases at V and 7 bases at J, with 17 bases between. The CDR3 has 14 amino acids. For the CDR3, the DNA is TGTGCCAGCAGCCCGGAACCCGCAAAGGGTGGCTACACCTTC. Its translation is CASSPEPAKGGYTF.

This clonotype was counted only a few times. The chain joins TRBV28 to TRBJ2-2, with D possibly matching TRBD2 (6 bases). Trimming cost V 6 bases and J 7 bases, with 15 bases left between them. The CDR3 length is 14 residues. Germline-derived CDR1 and CDR2 are MDHEN and SYDVKM. CDR3 in DNA: TGTGCCAGCAGAGAGCGGGTCCGGGGCGGGGAGCTGTTTTTT. Translated: CASRERVRGGELFF.

This clonotype was seen many times. The chain uses TRBV20-1 and TRBJ1-2; D gene unclear. V lost 5 bases to trimming and J lost 2 bases, with 18 bases between them. CDR1 is DFQATT, CDR2 SNEGSKA, per germline (reference sequence). The CDR3 runs 15 residues. Here the CDR3 reads CSAHAGGPGNYGYTF. The CDR3 nucleotides read TGCAGTGCTCATGCTGGAGGGCCTGGCAACTATGGCTACACCTTC.

This clonotype appeared once. This may stem from a read error, because a much larger clone lies one nucleotide away. The chain uses TRBV20-1 and TRBJ1-1; D possibly corresponds to TRBD1 (5 bases). Germline V gives CDR1 DFQATT, CDR2 SNEGSKA (reference sequence). Trimming left V 1 base short and J 0 bases short, with 9 bases between. The CDR3 has 14 amino acids. The CDR3 nucleotides read TGCAGTGCTAGAGCCCGACAGATGAACACTGAAGCTTTCTTT. Its protein is CSARARQMNTEAFF.

This clonotype was counted only a few times. The V gene is TRBV24-1, the J gene TRBJ2-2; the match to TRBD2 covers 8 bases. This CDR3 has 16 amino acids. CDR1 is KGHDR and CDR2 is SFDVKD in the germline V gene. V shed 4 bases and J 2 bases; nucleotides not matched to a gene: 5. The CDR3 coding sequence is TGTGCCACCAGTGACACCAGCGGGAGTAACACCGGGGAGCTGTTTTTT. It translates to CATSDTSGSNTGELFF.